This T cell receptor beta chain was documented in a study of T cells after yellow fever vaccination. Concerning this clonotype itself: Its antigen is as yet unknown.

From the 5' RACE reads, TCRdb called clonotypes with MiXCR, one entry per CDR3 protein. The sample includes 350,000 or so distinct CDR3 sequences, roughly 8.6% seen only once; the top ten take 15% to 20%. Study-wide results and limits: Post-booster repertoires again held most primary-vaccination clones (approximately 96% CD4, 80% to 90% CD8). In FACS-sorted repertoires, abundant clonotypes from the bulk population could appear as contaminants. Peaking faster, on day 5 versus 15, the secondary response was nonetheless weaker.

V was trimmed by 7 bases and J by 2 bases, leaving 11 bases between them. CDR1 and CDR2 from the germline V gene are MNHEY and SVGEGT. The CDR3 is made up of 13 amino acids. The V call is TRBV6-2 or TRBV6-3, the J call TRBJ1-2, with D hard to call. The source material was PBMCs, sampled approximately 47 days after the first yellow fever vaccination. This clonotype was obtained from a man aged 18 to 30 who received the YFV17D yellow fever vaccine. The CDR3 loop is CASTPDGNYGYTF. CDR3 coding DNA: TGTGCCAGCACCCCCGACGGGAACTATGGCTACACCTTC.